This entry describes one T cell receptor (beta chain). Its target is unknown. MiXCR, applied by TCRdb to the 5' RACE reads, yields one record per CDR3 protein. The sample has about 23,000 distinct CDR3 sequences, around 30% seen once; the top ten hold about 2.4%. Germline CDR1 reads KGHDR; CDR2 reads SFDVKD. This CDR3 has 14 amino acids. The V end was cut by 7 bases, the J end by 0 bases, with 9 bases between. Study-level results: Tumor-infiltrating Treg TCR alpha and beta sequences overlapped most with tumor naive CD4+ T cells, then blood naive.

The gene calls are TRBV24-1 and TRBJ2-1; D gene uncertain. Sequenced material: tumor-infiltrating naive CD4+ T cells sorted from the breast tumor. Subset: naive CD4+ T cells, CD4+CD45RA+CD25-. The receptor's source is a female donor with breast cancer. The CDR3 loop reads CATRSGPSYNEQFF. DNA for the CDR3: TGTGCCACCAGAAGTGGCCCCTCCTACAATGAGCAGTTCTTC.